This TCR beta chain is drawn from a study of cytomegalovirus exposure and HLA in healthy donors. The PCR had 60 Vbeta and 13 Jbeta primers. Method: immunoSEQ multiplex PCR; TCRdb's copy keeps in-frame clones and lacks some. The sample consists of about 45,000 clones, 87% of them appearing once. The sequenced sample was PBMCs. The receptor was isolated from a woman aged 40 to 55 in good health and CMV-seropositive.

CDR3 coding DNA: TGTGCCAGCAGACCCACAGGGTTAGGATACGAGCAGTACTTC. Translating it yields CASRPTGLGYEQYF. V usage is TRBV2 and J usage is TRBJ2-7; D is possibly TRBD1 (6 bases). CDR1 and CDR2 (germline): SNHLY, FYNNEI. V gave up 6 bases and J gave up 4 bases, with 16 bases separating them. The CDR3 runs to 14 residues.